The rows below give T cell receptor beta chains drawn from one sample of a study of cytomegalovirus exposure and HLA in healthy donors. The method was immunoSEQ multiplex PCR; TCRdb's version includes in-frame clones alone and lacks a portion of them. The sample gives about 140,000 clones, more than 70% of which show up once; 1% to 1.5% is in the top ten. Sequencing used PBMCs. All receptors derive from a male donor in good health and CMV-seropositive. CDR3s include the opening cysteine and the closing phenylalanine or tryptophan. The D gene is left open where the match is weak. Size tells how often a clone was seen (once, few, many) or the class of an expanded clone, and some rows leave it out.

TRBJ1-4 | NA | TRBV9 | 13 | NA | CASSVGEDEKLFF | TGTGCCAGCAGCGTCGGGGAAGATGAAAAACTGTTTTTT
TRBJ1-2 | NA | TRBV11-2 | 13 | TRBD1 | CASSPGQNYGYTF | TGTGCCAGCAGCCCGGGACAGAACTATGGCTACACCTTC
TRBJ2-7 | NA | TRBV7-9 | 14 | TRBD1 | CASTRTGSSYEQYF | TGTGCCAGCACACGGACAGGGAGCTCCTACGAGCAGTACTTC
TRBJ2-7 | NA | TRBV7-2 | 15 | NA | CASSPWAGGTYEQYF | TGTGCCAGCAGCCCCTGGGCTGGGGGGACGTACGAGCAGTACTTC
TRBJ2-1 | NA | TRBV7-6 | 16 | TRBD2 | CASSRLGTSGNNEQFF | TGTGCCAGCAGCAGACTCGGGACTAGCGGAAACAATGAGCAGTTCTTC
TRBJ2-1 | NA | TRBV19 | 16 | NA | CASSIDLPGSYNEQFF | TGTGCCAGTAGTATAGATCTTCCAGGCTCCTACAATGAGCAGTTCTTC
TRBJ1-1 | NA | TRBV5-1 | 13 | NA | CASTPDSYTEAFF | TGCGCCAGCACCCCTGACTCGTACACTGAAGCTTTCTTT
TRBJ2-4 | NA | TRBV14 | 14 | TRBD1 | CASSPSGQKNIQYF | TGTGCCAGCAGCCCTTCGGGACAGAAAAACATTCAGTACTTC
TRBJ1-4 | NA | TRBV7-9 | 12 | NA | CASSAGTEKLFF | TGTGCCAGCAGCGCGGGGACCGAAAAACTGTTTTTT
TRBJ2-5 | once | TRBV2 | 13 | NA | CASRGWEQENQYF | TGTGCCAGCAGGGGGTGGGAGCAAGAGAACCAGTACTTC
TRBJ1-1 | NA | TRBV27 | 17 | NA | CASSATTWQAENTEAFF | TGTGCCAGCAGTGCGACAACTTGGCAGGCTGAGAACACTGAAGCTTTCTTT
TRBJ2-7 | NA | TRBV7-2 | 15 | NA | CASSLGWQGKLEQYF | TGTGCCAGCAGCTTAGGGTGGCAGGGAAAGCTAGAGCAGTACTTC
TRBJ1-1 | NA | TRBV29-1 | 12 | NA | CSVLTRATEAFF | TGCAGCGTTCTTACCAGGGCCACTGAAGCTTTCTTT
TRBJ2-3 | NA | TRBV27 | 16 | TRBD2 | CASSREGLAGADTQYF | TGTGCCAGCAGTCGGGAGGGACTAGCGGGAGCAGATACGCAGTATTTT
TRBJ1-2 | NA | TRBV10-3 | 11 | NA | CAIGENYGYTF | TGTGCCATCGGGGAGAACTATGGCTACACCTTC
TRBJ1-6 | NA | TRBV19 | 14 | NA | CASKDSSYNSPLHF | TGTGCCAGTAAGGACAGCTCCTATAATTCACCCCTCCACTTT
TRBJ2-1 | NA | TRBV11-2 | 13 | TRBD2 | CASTPRGGGEQFF | TGTGCCAGCACCCCACGGGGGGGAGGGGAGCAGTTCTTC
TRBJ2-3 | NA | TRBV28 | 18 | TRBD1 | CASSLLLTGIGGTDTQYF | TGTGCCAGCAGTTTACTGTTGACAGGGATTGGAGGCACAGATACGCAGTATTTT
TRBJ2-7 | NA | TRBV4-1 | 17 | TRBD2 | CASSQGPRAGGGYEQYF | TGCGCCAGCAGCCAAGGGCCCCGTGCGGGGGGCGGTTACGAGCAGTACTTC
TRBJ1-2 | NA | TRBV18 | 16 | NA | CASSPSQLRIVYGYTF | TGTGCCAGCTCACCATCACAACTACGCATAGTCTATGGCTACACCTTC
TRBJ1-1 | NA | TRBV7-9 | 16 | TRBD1 | CASSLQGAVVNTEAFF | TGTGCCAGCAGCTTACAGGGGGCGGTCGTAAACACTGAAGCTTTCTTT
TRBJ2-7 | NA | TRBV27 | 18 | TRBD2 | CASSSYRLAGTASYEQYF | TGTGCCAGCAGTTCATACAGACTAGCGGGTACCGCCTCCTACGAGCAGTACTTC
TRBJ2-5 | NA | TRBV9 | 13 | TRBD2 | CAGSVAGGKTQYF | TGTGCCGGCAGCGTAGCGGGGGGCAAGACCCAGTACTTC
TRBJ1-5 | NA | TRBV9 | 17 | NA | CASSTWEGGRANQPQHF | TGTGCCAGCAGCACATGGGAGGGGGGAAGAGCCAATCAGCCCCAGCATTTT